Below are 20 T cell receptor beta chains sequenced from a single sample in a study of identical twins. TCRdb independently ran MiXCR on the 5' RACE reads; one entry per CDR3 protein. The table records 260,000 or so distinct CDR3 sequences, 6% to 8% of them present only once. Separately, the same data were catalogued under a study of yellow fever vaccine responses in identical twins.

Material for sequencing was CD8+ T cells sorted from blood. Source of these receptors: a woman aged 18 to 35 in good health.

This clonotype was observed many times. This chain links TRBV12-3 or TRBV12-4 with TRBJ2-5, with 7 nucleotides matching TRBD2. With 3 bases clipped from V and 4 bases from J, the junction kept 2 bases outside the gene matches. The CDR3 runs to 13 residues. CDR3 coding DNA: TGTGCCAGCAGTTTTTGGGGGGGAGAGACCCAGTACTTC. Translating gives CASSFWGGETQYF.

This clonotype has ten or more counts. The chain links TRBV12-3 or TRBV12-4 to TRBJ2-7; D not resolved. The ends were cut back, 5 bases at V and 6 bases at J, with 23 bases in the middle. The CDR3 has 16 amino acids. In nucleotides, the CDR3 is TGTGCCAGCAGTCTTCTACCTGGTCCCGCGTACGGCGAGCAGTACTTC. Residues: CASSLLPGPAYGEQYF.

This clonotype was seen a handful of times. The chain has TRBV6-5 and TRBJ2-1; a weak D match, TRBD2 (6 bases). The CDR3 length is 12 residues. Germline V gene lookup returns CDR1 MNHEY and CDR2 SVGAGI. The V end lost 5 bases, the J end lost 9 bases, and 11 bases lay between the germline ends. The CDR3 loop reads CASSTGVGEQFF. The CDR3 nucleotides read TGTGCCAGCAGTACGGGGGTTGGTGAGCAGTTCTTC.

There are a few counts of this clonotype. The chain couples TRBV10-3 to TRBJ2-1; the match to TRBD2 covers 13 bases. The V segment lost 10 bases and the J segment 7 bases; nucleotides outside the gene matches: 7. Looked up from germline, CDR1 is ENHRY and CDR2 is SYGVKD. CDR3 size: 14 residues. The CDR3 DNA reads as TGTGCCAGTAGAACTAGCGGGAGGGTTAATGAGCAGTTCTTC. Translation: CASRTSGRVNEQFF.

This clonotype occurred a few times. The genes are TRBV5-1 and TRBJ2-3; 9 bases are shared with TRBD1. V gave up 5 bases and J gave up 4 bases; unmatched junction bases: 8. The germline V gene encodes CDR1 SGHRS and CDR2 YFSETQ. This CDR3 region has 15 residues. CDR3 sequence: CASSVGQGLPDTQYF. The CDR3 DNA sequence: TGCGCCAGCAGTGTGGGACAGGGCCTTCCAGATACGCAGTATTTT.

In this sample, this clonotype turned up many times. The chain combines TRBV28 with TRBJ1-1; possible D gene TRBD1, 6 bases. With 4 bases removed from V and 4 bases from J, the gap between germline ends came to 16 bases. CDR1 is MDHEN, CDR2 SYDVKM, per germline. CDR3 size: 15 residues. DNA of the CDR3: TGTGCCAGCAGTTCCTCGGGACACTTGGGCACTGAAGCTTTCTTT. It translates to CASSSSGHLGTEAFF.

The chain carries TRBV7-9 and TRBJ2-7, with a tentative D call TRBD1 (6 bases). The V gene's germline CDR1 is SEHNR and CDR2 FQNEAQ (reference sequence). V gave up 2 bases and J gave up 3 bases, with 8 bases separating them. The CDR3 has 13 amino acids. The CDR3 region is CASSLQGYYEQYV. CDR3 DNA: TGTGCCAGCAGCTTACAGGGGTACTACGAGCAGTACGTC.

The rearrangement joins TRBV28 to TRBJ2-7; 7 bases line up with TRBD1. This CDR3 has 15 amino acids. The V segment lost 6 bases and the J segment 2 bases; nucleotides outside the gene matches: 10. Germline V gene lookup returns CDR1 MDHEN and CDR2 SYDVKM. The CDR3 nucleotides are TGTGCCAGCAGCCTGACAGGGTCGTTGACCTACGAGCAGTACGTC. Translated: CASSLTGSLTYEQYV.

This clonotype came up a few times. The chain is built from TRBV20-1 and TRBJ2-2; D gene ambiguous. The CDR3 spans 12 residues. Trimming pared 7 bases from V and 7 bases from J, leaving 13 bases between. The germline V gene has CDR1 DFQATT and CDR2 SNEGSKA (reference sequence). The CDR3 reads CSGVTQGGELFF. CDR3 nucleotide sequence: TGCAGTGGGGTCACACAAGGCGGGGAGCTGTTTTTT.

The J gene is TRBJ2-2, the V gene TRBV10-2; D is perhaps TRBD2 (7 bases). The CDR3 loop spans 14 amino acids. Trimming stripped 4 bases from V and 4 bases from J, with 10 bases between. From germline, CDR1 is WSHSY and CDR2 SAAADI. The CDR3 DNA follows: TGCGCCAGCAGTGGCGCGGGGGCCACCGGGGAGCTGTTTTTT. Amino acids: CASSGAGATGELFF.

This clonotype occurred a few times. The chain links TRBV28 to TRBJ2-7, with 8 bases identical to TRBD1. The germline V gene encodes CDR1 MDHEN and CDR2 SYDVKM. V trimming: 4 bases; J trimming: 9 bases; junction bases outside the gene matches: 14. CDR3 length equals 15 residues. In nucleotides, the CDR3 is TGTGCCAGCAGTTACGCTGGGACAGGCCCAGCCGGGCAGTACTTC. Encoded protein: CASSYAGTGPAGQYF.

CDR3 residues: CASSPGVPIYF. The CDR3 region has the DNA TGTGCCAGCAGTCCCGGGGTACCAATATACTTC. This chain links TRBV28 with TRBJ2-7; D might be TRBD2 (5 bases). V was pared by 5 bases and J by 13 bases, with 15 bases between. CDR3 length: 11 residues. Germline assignment: CDR1 MDHEN and CDR2 SYDVKM.

The table lists this clonotype with many counts. The V and J genes are TRBV14 and TRBJ2-2; D not certain. Trimming stripped 3 bases from V and 13 bases from J, with 15 bases between. The CDR3 covers 13 residues. Germline loops: CDR1 SGHDN, CDR2 FVKESK. The CDR3 DNA is TGTGCCAGCAGCCACGGCGAAATGGGCATGCTGTTTTTT. Protein sequence: CASSHGEMGMLFF.

This clonotype has a count of ten or more. The chain links TRBV10-3 to TRBJ2-2; TRBD1 matches at 8 bases. CDR1 and CDR2 (germline): ENHRY, SYGVKD. This CDR3 is built from 17 residues. The V and J ends lost 7 bases and 0 bases, in that order; junction bases with no gene match: 10. CDR3: CAITSGRGHANTGELFF. CDR3 DNA: TGTGCCATCACCAGTGGCAGGGGGCACGCGAACACCGGGGAGCTGTTTTTT.

This clonotype was observed at least ten times. This chain uses TRBV7-9 with TRBJ1-5, with D perhaps matching TRBD1 (5 bases). CDR3 length: 13 amino acids. The germline V gene has CDR1 SEHNR and CDR2 FQNEAQ (reference sequence). V was pared by 9 bases and J by 1 base, with 10 bases between. DNA of the CDR3: TGTGCCAGTGGGGGAAGGAGCAATCAGCCCCAGCATTTT. It codes for CASGGRSNQPQHF.

This clonotype has just a few counts. V gene TRBV24-1 combines with J gene TRBJ2-7; D remains unclear. Germline assignment: CDR1 KGHDR and CDR2 SFDVKD. V was trimmed by 2 bases and J by 6 bases, leaving 4 bases between them. The CDR3 extends over 11 amino acids. This chain's CDR3 is CATSDSREQYF. CDR3 coding DNA: TGTGCCACCAGTGATTCGCGCGAGCAGTACTTC.

This clonotype was counted ten times or more. The J gene is TRBJ2-5, the V gene TRBV5-1; 7 nucleotides match TRBD1. After removal of 2 bases from V and 1 base from J, the junction contained 2 bases not matched to a gene. Germline V CDR1 and CDR2: SGHRS, YFSETQ. This CDR3 is 14 amino acids long. CDR3 loop: CASSFWTGQETQYF. Here the CDR3 DNA reads TGCGCCAGCAGCTTCTGGACAGGCCAAGAGACCCAGTACTTC.

This clonotype was picked up a small number of times. The chain employs TRBV19 and TRBJ1-2, with 7 bases lining up with TRBD1. After removal of 6 bases from V and 7 bases from J, the junction contained 11 bases not matched to a gene. Germline V CDR1 and CDR2: LNHDA, SQIVND (reference sequence). The CDR3 covers 14 residues. The CDR3 sequence: CASSNGQVRGGYTF. In DNA, the CDR3 is TGTGCCAGTAGCAACGGACAGGTCCGTGGTGGCTACACCTTC.

This clonotype has a count of ten or more. V and J are TRBV2 and TRBJ2-7; maybe TRBD2 (6 bases). The germline CDR1 and CDR2 sequences are SNHLY and FYNNEI. V lost 4 bases to trimming and J lost 3 bases, with 16 bases between them. The CDR3 runs 15 residues. The CDR3 nucleotides are TGTGCCAGCAGTGGAACAACGGGAGTATACTACGAGCAGTACTTC. Amino acids: CASSGTTGVYYEQYF. Looking up the rest from reference TRBV2 and TRBJ2-7 gives the full variable domain: EPEVTQTPSHQVTQMGQEVILRCVPISNHLYFYWYRQILGQKVEFLVSFYNNEISEKSEIFDDQFSVERPDGSNFTLKIRSTKLEDSAMYFCASSGTTGVYYEQYFGPGTRLTVT.

The table lists this clonotype with many counts. The genes are TRBV12-3 or TRBV12-4 and TRBJ1-5, with 8 positions matching TRBD1. Trimming cost V 7 bases and J 3 bases; bases outside gene matches: 5. The CDR3 contains 14 residues. This CDR3 is CASTQGAPNQPQHF. Written as DNA, the CDR3 is TGTGCCAGCACCCAGGGGGCACCCAATCAGCCCCAGCATTTT.